Shown below are 17 T cell receptor beta chains from a single sample sequenced in a study of tumor-infiltrating lymphocytes in primary liver carcinoma. Synthesis of TCR beta cDNA was carried out from 500 ng total RNA with a constant-region primer. It was through three nested multiplex PCR rounds of slightly modified ARM-PCR that TCR beta libraries arose. PCR rounds one and two used TRBV1-TRBV30 forward primers with a C-beta reverse primer for roughly 10 cycles each. One entry per CDR3 protein, called by TCRdb with MiXCR from the multiplex PCR reads. This sample carries about 350,000 distinct CDR3 sequences, approximately 64% of them seen once, and the ten largest clones take 5.5% to 8%. The researchers obtained blood RNA from unsorted whole blood and also extracted germline DNA. Sequenced input: peripheral blood. The origin of the receptors is a man aged 35-49 years with primary liver carcinoma and hepatitis B virus infection.

This clonotype came up many times. In DNA, the CDR3 is TGCAGCGGCTACAGGGCCTTGAACACTGAAGCTTTCTTT. Amino acids: CSGYRALNTEAFF. This chain joins TRBV29-1 and TRBJ1-1; tentatively, D is TRBD1 (6 bases). Deletions cut 7 bases from V and 0 bases from J, with 12 bases between. Germline assignment: CDR1 SQVTM and CDR2 ANQGSEA. The CDR3 loop spans 13 amino acids.

This rearrangement joins TRBV11-2 to TRBJ2-3; the D gene is possibly TRBD2 (5 bases). This CDR3 region has 14 residues. The germline V gene encodes CDR1 SGHAT and CDR2 FQNNGV. V lost 7 bases, J lost 4 bases, and 15 bases lay in between. The CDR3 protein is CASNISGGADTQYF. The CDR3 nucleotides read TGTGCCAGCAATATAAGTGGAGGCGCAGATACGCAGTATTTT.

A word on this clonotype: This may stem from a read error, because a much larger clone lies one nucleotide away. This chain joins TRBV4-2 and TRBJ2-1, with a tentative D call TRBD2 (6 bases). The germline V gene encodes CDR1 LGHNA and CDR2 YNFKEQ. The CDR3 covers 18 residues. CDR3 in amino acids: CASSQEGSVLASYNEQIF. The CDR3 nucleotides are TGTGCCAGCAGCCAAGAAGGGTCGGTACTAGCCTCCTACAATGAGCAGATCTTC.

With regard to this clonotype: A much larger clone lies a single base off, so this may be a read error. The rearrangement links TRBV11-2 to TRBJ2-7, with a tentative D call TRBD1 (6 bases). This CDR3 has 15 amino acids. CDR1 SGHAT and CDR2 FQNNGV come from the germline V gene. The CDR3 spells CASSEARDTQYVQYF. CDR3 in DNA: TGTGCCAGCAGTGAAGCCCGGGACACGCAGTACGTGCAGTACTTC.

Notes on this clonotype: Since a much larger clone is just one base distant, this may be a read error. The rearrangement joins TRBV5-4 to TRBJ2-5, with TRBD1 matching over 7 bases. Germline V CDR1 and CDR2: SGHNT, YYREEE (reference sequence). Trimming cost V 3 bases and J 4 bases; bases outside gene matches: 15. The CDR3 length is 17 residues. The CDR3 DNA reads TGTGCCAGCAGCTCCCGGGCAGGGGGTTTAATGGGAGAGACCCAGTACTTC. Amino acid sequence: CASSSRAGGLMGETQYF.

V gene TRBV11-2 combines with J gene TRBJ2-7; weak D call: TRBD2 (5 bases). The ends were cut back, 4 bases at V and 12 bases at J, with 25 bases in the middle. From germline, CDR1 is SGHAT and CDR2 FQNNGV. The CDR3 consists of 15 residues. As DNA, the CDR3 is TGTGCCAGCAGCTCGAGGGCCAGGAAGGGCTACGATCGGTACTTC. It is translated as CASSSRARKGYDRYF. The full variable domain, rest sourced from reference TRBV11-2 and TRBJ2-7, is EAGVAQSPRYKIIEKRQSVAFWCNPISGHATLYWYQQILGQGPKLLIQFQNNGVVDDSQLPKDRFSAERLKGVDSTLKIQPAKLEDSAVYLCASSSRARKGYDRYFGPGTRLTVT.

This chain links TRBV11-2 with TRBJ2-7; D ambiguous. V was clipped by 3 bases and J by 9 bases, with 12 bases between them. The CDR3 loop spans 12 amino acids. Germline assignment: CDR1 SGHAT and CDR2 FQNNGV. The CDR3 loop is CASSFRSYRQYF. CDR3 nucleotides: TGTGCCAGCAGCTTCAGGTCCTACAGGCAGTACTTC.

The V and J genes are TRBV11-3 and TRBJ2-7, with 7 bases identical to TRBD2. V dropped 5 bases and J dropped 3; count of bases not matched to a gene: 7. Germline CDR1 reads SGHNT; CDR2 reads YENEEA. The CDR3 loop spans 14 amino acids. The CDR3 nucleotides are TGTGCCAGCAGCGTTAGCGGGTACTTCTACGAGCAGTACTTC. It is translated as CASSVSGYFYEQYF. Full variable domain (remainder filled in from reference TRBV11-3 and TRBJ2-7): EAGVVQSPRYKIIEKKQPVAFWCNPISGHNTLYWYLQNLGQGPELLIRYENEEAVDDSQLPKDRFSAERLKGVDSTLKIQPAELGDSAVYLCASSVSGYFYEQYFGPGTRLTVT.

The table lists this clonotype with many counts. CDR3 DNA sequence: TGTGCCAGCAGTTTATTGTTCGGAGTTGGAGCTTTCTTT. It translates to CASSLLFGVGAFF. The chain combines TRBV12-3 or TRBV12-4 with TRBJ1-1; D not resolved. Trimming cost V 2 bases and J 10 bases, with 14 bases left between them. There are 13 residues in the CDR3.

With respect to this clonotype: A junction end diverges from the germline sequence, so it may reflect a read error. The V and J genes are TRBV29-1 and TRBJ2-7; 8 bases match TRBD2. In germline, CDR1 is SQVTM, CDR2 ANQGSEA. The CDR3 is 16 residues long. CDR3: CSVEDKGGAGDYEQHF. As DNA, the CDR3 is TGCAGCGTTGAAGATAAAGGAGGAGCGGGAGACTACGAGCAACACTTC.

About this clonotype: Germline and junction disagree at one end, which may indicate a read error. CDR3 sequence reads: CAGSRDSRNTEAFF. The CDR3 bases are TGTGCCGGCAGCAGGGACAGCCGGAACACTGAAGCTTTCTTT. The chain uses TRBV5-5 and TRBJ1-1; 7 nucleotides align to TRBD1. This CDR3 has 14 amino acids. Germline V gene lookup returns CDR1 SGHKS and CDR2 YYEKEE (reference sequence). The variable domain in full, with the rest retrieved from reference TRBV5-5 and TRBJ1-1, is DAGVTQSPTHLIKTRGQQVTLRCSPISGHKSVSWYQQVLGQGPQFIFQYYEKEERGRGNFPDRFSARQFPNYSSELNVNALLLGDSALYLCAGSRDSRNTEAFFGQGTRLTVV.

Of note for this clonotype: This may be a read error: a much more frequent sequence differs by one nucleotide. This rearrangement joins TRBV6-1 to TRBJ2-1; the D call may be TRBD1 or TRBD2 (5 bases each). Germline CDR1 reads MNHNS; CDR2 reads SASEGT. The CDR3 is 14 amino acids. The CDR3 DNA is TGTGTCAGCAGTGAAGTTGAGGGGAACAATGAGCAGTTCTTC. This sequence encodes CVSSEVEGNNEQFF.

Regarding this clonotype: The junction shows a germline mismatch at one end, possibly a read error. The CDR3 coding sequence is TGTACCAGCAGTTTAACCACTGAAACTTTCTTT. Translation: CTSSLTTETFF. The rearrangement uses TRBV11-2 and TRBJ1-1, with D uncertain. CDR3 length equals 11 residues. The germline V gene has CDR1 SGHAT and CDR2 FQNNGV.

The chain links TRBV7-9 to TRBJ2-1; the D gene is possibly TRBD2 (5 bases). The CDR3 runs 12 residues. V lost 4 bases and J lost 7, with 8 bases in between. Germline CDR1 is SEHNR and CDR2 is FQNEAQ (reference sequence). The CDR3 DNA sequence: TGTGCCAGCAGCTCTAGAGGGAATGAGCAGTTCTTC. It codes for CASSSRGNEQFF.

This clonotype has more than one count but fewer than ten. The chain combines TRBV12-3 or TRBV12-4 with TRBJ1-5; the D is unclear. Between the trimmed V and J ends, which lost 1 base and 4 bases, there was a span of 8 bases. The CDR3 extends over 14 amino acids. DNA for the CDR3: TGTGCCAGCAGTTTAGGGCCAGTTAATCAGCCCCAGCATTTT. Its protein product is CASSLGPVNQPQHF.

Comment on this clonotype: Mismatch with germline at one junction end may stem from a read error. This chain links TRBV11-2 with TRBJ1-6, with D hard to call. The CDR3 runs 15 residues. Germline CDR1 reads SGHAT; CDR2 reads FQNNGV. CDR3 sequence (DNA): TGTGCCAGCTCCTACAGCGGGGATCGCAATTCACCCCTCCGTTTT. This sequence encodes CASSYSGDRNSPLRF.

The chain recombines TRBV2 with TRBJ2-7; a weak D match, TRBD2 (5 bases). Per the germline V gene, CDR1 is SNHLY and CDR2 is FYNNEI. The CDR3 runs 13 residues. Trimming took off 7 bases at V and 7 bases at J, with 17 bases between the two ends. The DNA for the CDR3 is TGTGCCAGCACCGAGGGCCCTATGGGTGAGCAGTACTTC. This translates into CASTEGPMGEQYF. Variable domain in full (rest from reference TRBV2 and TRBJ2-7): EPEVTQTPSHQVTQMGQEVILRCVPISNHLYFYWYRQILGQKVEFLVSFYNNEISEKSEIFDDQFSVERPDGSNFTLKIRSTKLEDSAMYFCASTEGPMGEQYFGPGTRLTVT.